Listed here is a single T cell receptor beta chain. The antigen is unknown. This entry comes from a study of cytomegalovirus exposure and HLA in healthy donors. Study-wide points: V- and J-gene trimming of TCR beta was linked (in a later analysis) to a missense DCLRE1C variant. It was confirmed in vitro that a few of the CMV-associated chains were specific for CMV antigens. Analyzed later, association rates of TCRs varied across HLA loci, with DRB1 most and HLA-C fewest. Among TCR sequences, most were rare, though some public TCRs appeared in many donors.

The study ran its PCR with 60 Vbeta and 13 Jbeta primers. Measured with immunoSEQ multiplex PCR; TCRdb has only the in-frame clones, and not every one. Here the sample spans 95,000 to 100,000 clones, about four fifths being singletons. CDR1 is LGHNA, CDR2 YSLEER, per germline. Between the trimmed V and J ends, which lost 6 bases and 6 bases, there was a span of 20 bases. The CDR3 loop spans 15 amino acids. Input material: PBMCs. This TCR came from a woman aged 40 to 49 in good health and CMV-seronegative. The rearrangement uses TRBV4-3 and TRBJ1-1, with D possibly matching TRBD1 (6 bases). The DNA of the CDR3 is TGCGCCAGCAGGGAGATAGTCAGGGGAACGTCTGAAGCTTTCTTT. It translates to CASREIVRGTSEAFF.